The 30 T cell receptor beta chains listed next were all sequenced from one sample in a study of blood T cell repertoires in COVID-19. The assay was immunoSEQ multiplex PCR, and TCRdb's table has in-frame clones only and misses some. Among about 97,000 clones listed, approximately 90% were seen once. Sequencing was performed on peripheral blood. These TCRs come from a human donor in a cohort sampled during active COVID-19.

CDR3 nucleotides: TGTGCCAGCAGTTCAACGGGGGGACAGGGGGCCGATGAGCAGTTCTTC. It codes for CASSSTGGQGADEQFF. This chain links TRBV5-6 with TRBJ2-1; 12 nucleotides align to TRBD1. V shed 5 bases, J shed 8 bases, and the junction held 11 bases outside the gene matches. Germline V CDR1 and CDR2: SGHDT, YYEEEE. The length of the CDR3 is 16 residues.

J is TRBJ2-3 and V is TRBV2; D perhaps matches TRBD2 (6 bases). The CDR3 runs 13 residues. V shed 8 bases and J shed 4 bases, with 13 bases lying between them. From germline, CDR1 is SNHLY and CDR2 FYNNEI. CDR3 bases: TGTGCCAGCTGTCCGGGGGAGGCAGATACGCAGTATTTT. Protein: CASCPGEADTQYF.

The chain combines TRBV9 with TRBJ2-2, with D unresolved. CDR3 size: 16 residues. Trimming stripped 0 bases from V and 4 bases from J, with 13 bases between. CDR1 and CDR2 from the germline V gene are SGDLS and YYNGEE. The CDR3 here is CASSVGGSATTGELFF. The CDR3, as DNA: TGTGCCAGCAGCGTAGGCGGATCGGCGACCACCGGGGAGCTGTTTTTT.

The rearrangement joins TRBV18 to TRBJ2-5; D may be TRBD1 (6 bases). The CDR3 runs to 13 residues. V was cut by 5 bases and J by 5 bases, with 12 bases left in between. The V gene's germline CDR1 is KGHSH and CDR2 LQKENI. CDR3 residues: CASSKNRDETQYF. The CDR3, as DNA: TGTGCCAGCTCAAAAAACAGGGACGAGACCCAGTACTTC. The whole variable domain, remainder taken from reference TRBV18 and TRBJ2-5, is NAGVMQNPRHLVRRRGQEARLRCSPMKGHSHVYWYRQLPEEGLKFMVYLQKENIIDESGMPKERFSAEFPKEGPSILRIQQVVRGDSAAYFCASSKNRDETQYFGPGTRLLVL.

The DNA of the CDR3 is TGTGCCAGCAGCTCCCAGGCCCACTATGGCTACACCTTC. It encodes CASSSQAHYGYTF. V and J are TRBV5-6 and TRBJ1-2; D not certain. V was clipped by 3 bases and J by 3 bases, with 9 bases between them. The CDR3 totals 13 residues. Germline values: CDR1 SGHDT, CDR2 YYEEEE.

The V call is TRBV10-3, the J call TRBJ1-4, with D possibly being TRBD1 (5 bases). Germline assignment: CDR1 ENHRY and CDR2 SYGVKD. The CDR3 sequence is 17 residues long. The V gene lost 2 bases and the J gene lost 0 bases, with 13 bases spanning the gap. The CDR3 sequence is CAISEQGSDATNEKLFF. The CDR3 coding sequence is TGTGCCATCAGTGAGCAGGGATCGGATGCAACTAATGAAAAACTGTTTTTT.

V gene TRBV6-5 combines with J gene TRBJ2-2; D is perhaps TRBD1 (6 bases). This CDR3 contains 15 residues. Germline lookup yields CDR1 MNHEY and CDR2 SVGAGI. Trimming shortened V by 6 bases and J by 1 base, and 12 bases separated the two germline ends. CDR3 coding DNA: TGTGCCAGCAGCCGCCTGGGACAGAACACCGGGGAGCTGTTTTTT. This gives the protein CASSRLGQNTGELFF.

The V gene is TRBV25-1, the J gene TRBJ2-2; D may be TRBD1 (5 bases). CDR1 and CDR2 from the germline V gene are MGHDK and SYGVNS. This CDR3 comprises 15 residues. The V and J ends lost 6 bases and 0 bases respectively, with 11 bases between them. As DNA, the CDR3 is TGTGCCAGCAGCAACAGGATAGCGAACACCGGGGAGCTGTTTTTT. Translating gives CASSNRIANTGELFF.

This clone occurred a few times. The V gene is TRBV30, the J gene TRBJ1-2; 8 bases agree with TRBD1. V was clipped by 5 bases and J by 2 bases; unmatched bases: 1. The CDR3 loop spans 12 amino acids. Germline loops: CDR1 GTSNPN, CDR2 SVGIG (reference sequence). CDR3 bases: TGTGCCTGGTGGACAGGGAACTATGGCTACACCTTC. Protein product: CAWWTGNYGYTF.

The rearrangement uses TRBV27 and TRBJ1-6; the D is unclear. Germline V CDR1 and CDR2: MNHEY, SMNVEV (reference sequence). The CDR3 runs 16 residues. With 3 bases removed from V and 5 bases from J, the gap between germline ends came to 14 bases. The CDR3 DNA reads as TGTGCCAGCAGTTTCGCCGTAACCTTAGATAATTCACCCCTCCACTTT. Translating it yields CASSFAVTLDNSPLHF.

The V and J genes are TRBV5-1 and TRBJ1-1; 9 bases are shared with TRBD1. Germline assignment: CDR1 SGHRS and CDR2 YFSETQ. The CDR3 is made up of 15 amino acids. V was pared by 2 bases and J by 0 bases, with 2 bases of the junction left unmatched. The CDR3 DNA reads as TGCGCCAGCAGCTTCGGACAGGGGCTGAACACTGAAGCTTTCTTT. As protein: CASSFGQGLNTEAFF.

CDR3 sequence: CASSQDPTGGRTEAFF. The CDR3, as DNA: TGCGCCAGCAGCCAAGACCCGACAGGGGGACGAACTGAAGCTTTCTTT. V gene TRBV4-1 combines with J gene TRBJ1-1; 9 nucleotides agree with TRBD1. Germline values: CDR1 MGHRA, CDR2 YSYEKL. V lost 0 bases to trimming and J lost 5 bases; unmatched junction nucleotides: 7. CDR3 length equals 16 residues.

CDR3 region: CASSQVLDSGYGYTF. The CDR3 DNA sequence: TGTGCCAGCAGCCAAGTTCTGGACAGCGGCTATGGCTACACCTTC. V and J are TRBV14 and TRBJ1-2; perhaps TRBD1 as D (6 bases). CDR1 and CDR2 (germline): SGHDN, FVKESK. V was shortened by 1 base and J by 4 bases, with 13 bases between the two germline ends. The CDR3 contains 15 residues. Full variable domain (rest looked up from reference TRBV14 and TRBJ1-2): EAGVTQFPSHSVIEKGQTVTLRCDPISGHDNLYWYRRVMGKEIKFLLHFVKESKQDESGMPNNRFLAERTGGTYSTLKVQPAELEDSGVYFCASSQVLDSGYGYTFGSGTRLTVV.

The chain couples TRBV30 to TRBJ2-5; 7 bases map to TRBD1. CDR3 length: 14 amino acids. CDR1 is GTSNPN, CDR2 SVGIG, per germline (reference sequence). The ends lost 3 bases at V and 2 bases at J; junction bases unmatched: 6. The CDR3: CAWSRDSSQETQYF. The CDR3 coding sequence is TGTGCCTGGAGCAGGGACAGCTCTCAAGAGACCCAGTACTTC.

V usage is TRBV13 and J usage is TRBJ1-1; TRBD1 matches at 7 bases. The CDR3 consists of 16 residues. J gave up 0 bases and V 5 bases, and 9 bases lay outside the gene matches. The V gene's germline CDR1 is PRHDT and CDR2 FYEKMQ (reference sequence). DNA of the CDR3: TGTGCCAGCAGCCAAAGGACAGGCACCTTGAACACTGAAGCTTTCTTT. Translating it yields CASSQRTGTLNTEAFF.

The V gene is TRBV11-2, the J gene TRBJ2-3; 9 nucleotides agree with TRBD2. V was clipped by 0 bases and J by 4 bases; unmatched bases: 14. This CDR3 is built from 19 residues. CDR1 and CDR2 from the germline V gene are SGHAT and FQNNGV. CDR3 in DNA: TGTGCCAGCAGCTTAGATCCAGGGCTAGCGGGACCCAACGCAGATACGCAGTATTTT. Translation gives CASSLDPGLAGPNADTQYF.

The rearrangement uses TRBV7-3 and TRBJ2-1, with D possibly matching TRBD1 (7 bases). Germline-derived CDR1 and CDR2 are SGHTA and FQGTGA. The CDR3 consists of 13 residues. The germline V and J ends were trimmed by 2 bases and 6 bases, with 8 bases remaining between them. The CDR3 sequence: CASSLQGGNEQFF. DNA of the CDR3: TGTGCCAGCAGCTTACAGGGGGGCAATGAGCAGTTCTTC.

This CDR3 reads CATSLQGQETQYF. In DNA, the CDR3 is TGTGCCACCTCGCTTCAGGGGCAAGAGACCCAGTACTTC. V and J are TRBV11-2 and TRBJ2-5; D perhaps matches TRBD1 (6 bases). The CDR3 runs to 13 residues. V lost 10 bases, J lost 2 bases, and 14 bases lay in between. Germline V gives CDR1 SGHAT, CDR2 FQNNGV.

This chain links TRBV5-4 with TRBJ1-2; D is unresolved. With 4 bases removed from V and 4 bases from J, the gap between germline ends came to 14 bases. CDR1 and CDR2 (germline): SGHNT, YYREEE (reference sequence). The CDR3 loop spans 14 amino acids. CDR3 DNA: TGTGCCAGCAGCGCCGACGGGGTGATCTATGGCTACACCTTC. Its protein is CASSADGVIYGYTF. The full variable domain, completed using reference TRBV5-4 and TRBJ1-2, is ETGVTQSPTHLIKTRGQQVTLRCSSQSGHNTVSWYQQALGQGPQFIFQYYREEENGRGNFPPRFSGLQFPNYSSELNVNALELDDSALYLCASSADGVIYGYTFGSGTRLTVV.

The CDR3 reads CASSSLRSGANVLTF. For the CDR3, the DNA is TGTGCCAGCAGCTCCCTTCGCTCTGGGGCCAACGTCCTGACTTTC. J is TRBJ2-6 and V is TRBV11-1, with D uncertain. Germline-derived CDR1 and CDR2 are SGHAT and FQDESV (reference sequence). The CDR3 loop spans 15 amino acids. Trimming removed 4 bases from V and 0 bases from J, with 7 bases in between.

This clone was counted many times. This rearrangement joins TRBV11-2 to TRBJ2-1; TRBD2 agrees at 12 bases. The CDR3 extends over 18 amino acids. V shed 6 bases, J shed 1 base, and the junction held 10 bases outside the gene matches. Germline V gene lookup returns CDR1 SGHAT and CDR2 FQNNGV. CDR3 bases: TGTGCCAGCAGTGTCACAGGGGGACTAGCGGGTTCCTACAATGAGCAGTTCTTC. Translation gives CASSVTGGLAGSYNEQFF.

The chain carries TRBV12-3 or TRBV12-4 and TRBJ1-5; D may be TRBD1 (6 bases). The CDR3 length is 13 residues. Trimming pared 8 bases from V and 3 bases from J, leaving 11 bases between. As DNA, the CDR3 is TGTGCCAGCCTACTGGGGGCCAATCAGCCCCAGCATTTT. Its protein is CASLLGANQPQHF.

The CDR3 spells CASSQAGPGELFF. CDR3 nucleotides: TGTGCCAGCAGCCAGGCGGGCCCCGGGGAGCTGTTTTTT. V gene TRBV7-3 combines with J gene TRBJ2-2; weak D call: TRBD2 (5 bases). The germline CDR1 and CDR2 sequences are SGHTA and FQGTGA. V was trimmed by 5 bases and J by 6 bases, leaving 10 bases between them. This CDR3 is 13 amino acids long. The variable domain in full, completed from reference TRBV7-3 and TRBJ2-2, reads GAGVSQTPSNKVTEKGKYVELRCDPISGHTALYWYRQSLGQGPEFLIYFQGTGAADDSGLPNDRFFAVRPEGSVSTLKIQRTERGDSAVYLCASSQAGPGELFFGEGSRLTVL.

The chain links TRBV6-2 or TRBV6-3 to TRBJ2-2, with a possible D match to TRBD2 (6 bases). Germline V lookup: CDR1 MNHEY, CDR2 SVGEGT. Trimming removed 0 bases at V and 1 base at J, with 12 bases between. CDR3 length equals 17 residues. The CDR3 spells CASSYSGGRLNTGELFF. The DNA of the CDR3 is TGTGCCAGCAGTTACTCGGGGGGACGGCTGAACACCGGGGAGCTGTTTTTT.

V is TRBV7-2 and J is TRBJ2-4; TRBD1 aligns across 9 bases. Germline CDR1 reads SGHTA; CDR2 reads FQGNSA. The length of the CDR3 is 15 residues. J was trimmed by 3 bases and V by 5 bases; bases with no gene match: 5. CDR3 in DNA: TGTGCCAGCAGCCAACAGGGGGCTGGCAAAAACATTCAGTACTTC. Translated, it gives CASSQQGAGKNIQYF.

The chain carries TRBV5-6 and TRBJ2-7; possibly TRBD2 for D (6 bases). The germline gives CDR1 SGHDT, CDR2 YYEEEE. The length of the CDR3 is 15 residues. With 2 bases removed from V and 0 bases from J, the gap between germline ends came to 12 bases. CDR3 in DNA: TGTGCCAGCAGCTTTGATCTAGCGCTCTCCTACGAGCAGTACTTC. This encodes CASSFDLALSYEQYF. Full variable domain (missing parts from reference TRBV5-6 and TRBJ2-7): DAGVTQSPTHLIKTRGQQVTLRCSPKSGHDTVSWYQQALGQGPQFIFQYYEEEERQRGNFPDRFSGHQFPNYSSELNVNALLLGDSALYLCASSFDLALSYEQYFGPGTRLTVT.

V and J are TRBV7-6 and TRBJ2-7; 7 nucleotides line up with TRBD1. The J segment lost 6 bases and the V segment lost 1 base, leaving 9 bases of the junction unmatched. The CDR3 spans 15 residues. Germline loops: CDR1 SGHVS, CDR2 FNYEAQ. CDR3 bases: TGTGCCAGCAGCTTAGAACAGGGGCGCATTAGCGAGCAGTACTTC. Translated: CASSLEQGRISEQYF.

The V call is TRBV9, the J call TRBJ2-1, with D possibly matching TRBD2 (5 bases). Trimming cost V 0 bases and J 2 bases, with 12 bases left between them. The length of the CDR3 is 16 residues. Germline values: CDR1 SGDLS, CDR2 YYNGEE. DNA of the CDR3: TGTGCCAGCAGCGTAGAGGGAGTCATGACCTACAATGAGCAGTTCTTC. This gives the protein CASSVEGVMTYNEQFF. Full variable domain (remainder filled in from reference TRBV9 and TRBJ2-1): DSGVTQTPKHLITATGQRVTLRCSPRSGDLSVYWYQQSLDQGLQFLIQYYNGEERAKGNILERFSAQQFPDLHSELNLSSLELGDSALYFCASSVEGVMTYNEQFFGPGTRLTVL.

The chain combines TRBV7-9 with TRBJ1-2; D possibly corresponds to TRBD1 (6 bases). Germline V gives CDR1 SEHNR, CDR2 FQNEAQ (reference sequence). The CDR3 has 12 residues. Trimming left V 6 bases short and J 4 bases short, with 9 bases between. The CDR3 bases are TGTGCCAGCAGAATGGACAGCTATGGCTACACCTTC. This gives the protein CASRMDSYGYTF.

This rearrangement joins TRBV30 to TRBJ2-5; maybe TRBD2 (5 bases). Germline V gene data show CDR1 as GTSNPN and CDR2 as SVGIG (reference sequence). The V end lost 0 bases, the J end lost 4 bases, and 9 bases lay between the germline ends. CDR3 length: 13 amino acids. CDR3 residues: CAWSVWSGETQYF. CDR3 nucleotide sequence: TGTGCCTGGAGTGTTTGGAGCGGAGAGACCCAGTACTTC.